The 27 T cell receptor beta chains given below trace back to one sample, sequenced in a study of vaccination effects on CD4 cells after COVID-19. Antigens of these TCRs are unknown. Profiled with immunoSEQ multiplex PCR; TCRdb holds only in-frame clones, not every one. The table includes 25,000 to 30,000 clones, roughly 70% detected once. Expansion with viral peptide pools was applied to antigen-specific CD4+ T cells by the ViraFEST assay prior to sequencing. A 10-day culture period preceded the isolation of CD4+ T cells. The cohort was immunized with two doses of either the BNT162b2 or mRNA-1273 vaccine. Sequenced here: CD4+ T cells from PBMCs cultured with HCoV-NL63 spike peptides, sampled after COVID-19 vaccination. The receptor source for this set is a human donor who received a COVID-19 vaccine.

V gene TRBV11-1 combines with J gene TRBJ2-1; a possible D gene is TRBD1 (6 bases). CDR1 SGHAT and CDR2 FQDESV come from the germline V gene (reference sequence). This CDR3 region has 14 residues. V lost 5 bases and J 6 bases, leaving 14 bases between the germline ends. The CDR3 sequence: CASSRLQGRNEQFF. CDR3 sequence (DNA): TGTGCCAGCAGCCGGCTCCAGGGGCGCAATGAGCAGTTCTTC.

In this sample, this clone turned up once. The chain has TRBV29-1 and TRBJ2-7; D is ambiguous. The CDR3 has 12 residues. The V gene lost 2 bases and the J gene lost 3 bases, with 8 bases spanning the gap. CDR1 is SQVTM and CDR2 is ANQGSEA in the germline V gene. The CDR3 is CSVETNDYEQYF. The CDR3 DNA reads TGCAGCGTTGAAACCAACGACTACGAGCAGTACTTC.

V gene TRBV5-6 combines with J gene TRBJ1-5; no definite D call. Germline assignment: CDR1 SGHDT and CDR2 YYEEEE. This CDR3 is 12 amino acids long. Trimming took off 0 bases at V and 11 bases at J, with 9 bases between the two ends. The CDR3 loop reads CASSLVGQSQHF. DNA of the CDR3: TGTGCCAGCAGCTTGGTCGGCCAGTCCCAGCATTTT. The full variable domain, its missing parts supplied by reference TRBV5-6 and TRBJ1-5, is DAGVTQSPTHLIKTRGQQVTLRCSPKSGHDTVSWYQQALGQGPQFIFQYYEEEERQRGNFPDRFSGHQFPNYSSELNVNALLLGDSALYLCASSLVGQSQHFGDGTRLSIL.

This clone showed up just once. The chain recombines TRBV4-1 with TRBJ2-5; TRBD1 aligns across 10 bases. Trimming removed 1 base from V and 4 bases from J; junction bases left unmatched: 6. The CDR3 length is 16 residues. Germline-derived CDR1 and CDR2 are MGHRA and YSYEKL. CDR3 amino acids: CASSQAGTGVGETQYF. As DNA, the CDR3 is TGCGCCAGCAGCCAAGCCGGGACAGGGGTGGGAGAGACCCAGTACTTC.

The chain employs TRBV29-1 and TRBJ2-1; TRBD2 aligns across 7 bases. V dropped 8 bases and J dropped 2; count of bases not matched to a gene: 12. The CDR3 is 15 residues long. Germline lookup yields CDR1 SQVTM and CDR2 ANQGSEA. CDR3 residues: CSHRVLAATYNEQFF. CDR3 bases: TGCAGCCACCGGGTCCTAGCGGCCACCTACAATGAGCAGTTCTTC.

This clone was detected only a few times. This chain joins TRBV5-6 and TRBJ2-4; no reliable D call. V was cut by 2 bases and J by 5 bases, with 5 bases left in between. The CDR3 length is 12 residues. From germline, CDR1 is SGHDT and CDR2 YYEEEE. CDR3 protein: CASSFEENIQYF. CDR3 bases: TGTGCCAGCAGCTTTGAGGAAAACATTCAGTACTTC.

The chain uses TRBV30 and TRBJ2-5; the D is unclear. Trimming removed 0 bases from V and 5 bases from J, with 4 bases in between. Germline V gene data show CDR1 as GTSNPN and CDR2 as SVGIG (reference sequence). The CDR3 totals 11 residues. The CDR3: CAWSVDETQYF. In DNA, the CDR3 is TGTGCCTGGAGTGTTGATGAGACCCAGTACTTC.

The chain has TRBV5-4 and TRBJ2-3; 12 bases fit TRBD2. The CDR3 covers 16 residues. With V trimmed by 4 bases and J by 2 bases, 5 bases remained unmatched. Germline assignment: CDR1 SGHNT and CDR2 YYREEE (reference sequence). The CDR3 region is CASSRRLAGVTDTQYF. In DNA form, the CDR3 reads TGTGCCAGCAGCCGAAGACTAGCGGGGGTCACAGATACGCAGTATTTT.

This chain connects TRBV15 to TRBJ2-1; the D gene is possibly TRBD2 (5 bases). The germline V and J ends were trimmed by 5 bases and 0 bases, with 11 bases remaining between them. CDR1 LNHNV and CDR2 YYDKDF come from the germline V gene (reference sequence). The CDR3 is 15 residues long. This CDR3 reads CATSRGKSSYNEQFF. In DNA form, the CDR3 reads TGTGCCACCAGCCGGGGAAAGAGCTCCTACAATGAGCAGTTCTTC.

This sequence joins TRBV5-1 and TRBJ2-5, with D unclear. Germline V CDR1 and CDR2: SGHRS, YFSETQ. The CDR3 spans 13 residues. With 1 base removed from V and 1 base from J, the gap between germline ends came to 5 bases. CDR3 amino acids: CASSLWTQETQYF. The CDR3 coding sequence is TGCGCCAGCAGCTTGTGGACCCAAGAGACCCAGTACTTC. Combining the CDR3 with reference TRBV5-1 and TRBJ2-5 gives the whole variable domain KAGVTQTPRYLIKTRGQQVTLSCSPISGHRSVSWYQQTPGQGLQFLFEYFSETQRNKGNFPGRFSGRQFSNSRSEMNVSTLELGDSALYLCASSLWTQETQYFGPGTRLLVL.

J is TRBJ2-7 and V is TRBV5-5; 9 positions agree with TRBD1. The J segment lost 3 bases and the V segment lost 2 bases, leaving 6 bases of the junction unmatched. This CDR3 is built from 15 residues. Germline V gene sequence: CDR1 SGHKS, CDR2 YYEKEE (reference sequence). This chain's CDR3 is CASSFADRGIYEQYF. DNA of the CDR3: TGTGCCAGCAGCTTCGCGGACAGGGGCATCTACGAGCAGTACTTC.

The chain links TRBV7-7 to TRBJ2-5; 13 nucleotides agree with TRBD2. This CDR3 contains 12 residues. Unmatched junction bases numbered 0, after V lost 5 bases and J lost 9 bases. From germline, CDR1 is SSHAT and CDR2 FNYEAQ (reference sequence). CDR3 sequence: CASSGLAGAQYF. The CDR3 region has the DNA TGTGCCAGCAGCGGACTAGCGGGGGCCCAGTACTTC.

The chain combines TRBV7-9 with TRBJ2-3; D is unclear. V was pared by 5 bases and J by 0 bases, with 6 bases between. This CDR3 region has 13 residues. Looked up from germline, CDR1 is SEHNR and CDR2 is FQNEAQ (reference sequence). CDR3 protein: CASSATSTDTQYF. The CDR3 DNA follows: TGTGCCAGCAGCGCCACTAGCACAGATACGCAGTATTTT.

V usage is TRBV7-9 and J usage is TRBJ2-1, with D maybe TRBD1 (6 bases). The V and J ends lost 6 bases and 6 bases respectively, with 15 bases between them. Germline V gene data show CDR1 as SEHNR and CDR2 as FQNEAQ (reference sequence). The CDR3 is made up of 14 amino acids. The CDR3 is CASSDLQGRNEQFF. DNA for the CDR3: TGTGCCAGCAGTGATTTACAGGGTCGCAATGAGCAGTTCTTC.

The chain uses TRBV2 and TRBJ2-3; maybe TRBD1 (5 bases). The CDR3 runs 14 residues. In germline, CDR1 is SNHLY, CDR2 FYNNEI. The V end was cut by 2 bases, the J end by 5 bases, with 11 bases between. CDR3 loop: CASSEQGGVDTQYF. As DNA, the CDR3 is TGTGCCAGCAGTGAACAGGGTGGGGTAGATACGCAGTATTTT.

This chain links TRBV11-2 with TRBJ2-5; D is possibly TRBD1 or TRBD2 (7 bases each). Trimming left V 4 bases short and J 5 bases short, with 14 bases between. The CDR3 runs 14 residues. Germline V gives CDR1 SGHAT, CDR2 FQNNGV. The CDR3 spells CASSYRQGGETQYF. The CDR3 nucleotides are TGTGCCAGCAGCTACCGACAGGGAGGGGAGACCCAGTACTTC.

This chain uses TRBV20-1 with TRBJ2-1, with 12 bases identical to TRBD2. V lost 3 bases to trimming and J lost 9 bases; unmatched junction nucleotides: 6. Germline values: CDR1 DFQATT, CDR2 SNEGSKA (reference sequence). The CDR3 sequence is 14 residues long. DNA for the CDR3: TGCAGTGCTAGTGACCTAGCGGGGGGGTTTGAGCAGTTCTTC. Translated: CSASDLAGGFEQFF.

The V and J genes are TRBV19 and TRBJ2-3; D might be TRBD1 (6 bases). CDR1 is LNHDA, CDR2 SQIVND, per germline (reference sequence). The ends were cut back, 3 bases at V and 1 base at J, with 17 bases in the middle. The CDR3 loop spans 17 amino acids. CDR3 loop: CASSIRHRVKGTDTQYF. CDR3 sequence (DNA): TGTGCCAGTAGTATCCGACACAGGGTGAAGGGCACAGATACGCAGTATTTT.

The chain links TRBV12-3 or TRBV12-4 to TRBJ1-1; no reliable D call. V was shortened by 3 bases and J by 0 bases, with 5 bases between the two germline ends. The length of the CDR3 is 13 residues. The CDR3 DNA reads as TGTGCCAGCAGTTTGCCGGTGAACACTGAAGCTTTCTTT. Its translation is CASSLPVNTEAFF.

This clone was recorded a few times. The rearrangement uses TRBV3-1 (or the pseudogene TRBV3-2) and TRBJ1-2; the D is unclear. V was cut by 0 bases and J by 4 bases, with 12 bases left in between. Germline V CDR1 and CDR2: LGHDT, YNNKEL (reference sequence). This CDR3 contains 15 residues. In nucleotides, the CDR3 is TGTGCCAGCAGCCAAGACGTTGGAGGAGCCTATGGCTACACCTTC. Amino acid sequence: CASSQDVGGAYGYTF.

Only one count was recorded for this clone. The chain combines TRBV7-2 with TRBJ2-7; TRBD2 aligns across 12 bases. Looked up from germline, CDR1 is SGHTA and CDR2 is FQGNSA. V lost 3 bases to trimming and J lost 1 base; unmatched junction nucleotides: 4. This CDR3 is 16 amino acids long. CDR3 in amino acids: CASSLASGGASYEQYF. CDR3 DNA sequence: TGTGCCAGCAGCTTGGCTAGCGGGGGGGCGTCCTACGAGCAGTACTTC.

This clone was seen only a few times. The rearrangement joins TRBV5-1 to TRBJ2-3; D tentatively reads TRBD1 or TRBD2 (5 bases each). Trimming stripped 0 bases from V and 3 bases from J, with 8 bases between. Germline V gene sequence: CDR1 SGHRS, CDR2 YFSETQ. CDR3 length: 14 residues. This CDR3 reads CASSLGEGTDTQYF. The CDR3 bases are TGCGCCAGCAGCTTGGGCGAGGGGACAGATACGCAGTATTTT. Using reference TRBV5-1 and TRBJ2-3 for the parts outside the CDR3, the full variable domain is KAGVTQTPRYLIKTRGQQVTLSCSPISGHRSVSWYQQTPGQGLQFLFEYFSETQRNKGNFPGRFSGRQFSNSRSEMNVSTLELGDSALYLCASSLGEGTDTQYFGPGTRLTVL.

This clone was observed a single time. This rearrangement joins TRBV6-5 to TRBJ2-7, with 8 bases matching TRBD2. The CDR3 totals 14 residues. Germline CDR1 is MNHEY and CDR2 is SVGAGI. J lost 3 bases, V lost 6 bases, and 7 bases had no gene match. The CDR3 loop reads CASRDGGGNYEQYF. The CDR3 DNA follows: TGTGCCAGCAGGGACGGCGGGGGGAACTACGAGCAGTACTTC.

This chain uses TRBV12-3 or TRBV12-4 with TRBJ2-3; 7 bases are shared with TRBD2. CDR3 size: 12 residues. J gave up 6 bases and V 6 bases, and 3 bases lay outside the gene matches. Written as DNA, the CDR3 is TGTGCCAGCAGACAACTAGCGGATACGCAGTATTTT. Its protein product is CASRQLADTQYF.

The chain combines TRBV10-3 with TRBJ2-7, with D possibly being TRBD1 or TRBD2 (5 bases each). V lost 0 bases to trimming and J lost 3 bases, with 18 bases between them. CDR3 length: 17 amino acids. In germline, CDR1 is ENHRY, CDR2 SYGVKD. CDR3 bases: TGTGCCATCAGTGAGTCGCCTCCTTCCGGGACCCTCTACGAGCAGTACTTC. Protein product: CAISESPPSGTLYEQYF.

The V gene is TRBV7-9, the J gene TRBJ2-5, with D perhaps TRBD2 (5 bases). The CDR3 consists of 15 residues. The germline V and J ends were trimmed by 1 base and 5 bases, with 14 bases remaining between them. Germline V gene sequence: CDR1 SEHNR, CDR2 FQNEAQ (reference sequence). The CDR3: CASSLGEFWVETQYF. CDR3 sequence (DNA): TGTGCCAGCAGCTTAGGGGAGTTTTGGGTCGAGACCCAGTACTTC.

This clone was seen only once. The CDR3 region is CASRPDRGYGNEQFF. The CDR3, as DNA: TGTGCCAGCAGGCCGGACAGGGGATATGGGAATGAGCAGTTCTTC. The chain couples TRBV6-5 to TRBJ2-1; 9 nucleotides agree with TRBD1. This CDR3 spans 15 amino acids. CDR1 and CDR2 (germline): MNHEY, SVGAGI. V lost 6 bases and J lost 7; bases outside the gene matches: 10.